One and the same sample provided the 5 T cell receptor beta chains below, sequenced in a study of blood T cell repertoires in COVID-19. Only in-frame clones appear in the TCRdb table, and some are missing; sequencing was by immunoSEQ multiplex PCR. The sample contains under 200,000 clones, just under 90% of which appear only once. Material: peripheral blood. Every receptor here comes from a woman in her 70s with COVID-19, enrolled during active disease.

The chain links TRBV9 to TRBJ1-5, with 10 bases lining up with TRBD1. Germline V CDR1 and CDR2: SGDLS, YYNGEE. This CDR3 is built from 13 residues. Trimming took 6 bases from V and 10 from J; bases not matched to a gene: 7. As DNA, the CDR3 is TGTGCCAGCAACCGTGGACAGGGGGGCCCCCAGCATTTT. Amino acids: CASNRGQGGPQHF.

This clone appeared a few times. This rearrangement joins TRBV5-4 to TRBJ2-7; 9 bases align to TRBD1. V gave up 4 bases and J gave up 5 bases; unmatched junction bases: 10. Looked up from germline, CDR1 is SGHNT and CDR2 is YYREEE (reference sequence). The CDR3 extends over 15 amino acids. The CDR3 DNA reads TGTGCCAGCAGCCTGGCTGGACAGGGGTCCCACGAGCAGTACTTC. The encoded protein is CASSLAGQGSHEQYF.

This sequence joins TRBV30 and TRBJ2-3, with 15 bases that match TRBD2. The CDR3 length is 21 residues. J was trimmed by 0 bases and V by 2 bases; bases with no gene match: 15. Germline CDR1 and CDR2: GTSNPN and SVGIG (reference sequence). CDR3 in amino acids: CAWSQDRGLAGGPTSTDTQYF. The CDR3 bases are TGTGCCTGGAGTCAAGACAGGGGACTAGCGGGGGGACCTACTAGCACAGATACGCAGTATTTT.

V gene TRBV13 combines with J gene TRBJ1-6; possibly TRBD1 for D (6 bases). The CDR3 totals 15 residues. Trimming removed 8 bases at V and 7 bases at J, with 18 bases between. CDR1 and CDR2 from the germline V gene are PRHDT and FYEKMQ (reference sequence). This CDR3 reads CASAKGAGTNSPLHF. The CDR3 region has the DNA TGTGCCAGCGCGAAAGGGGCAGGGACAAATTCACCCCTCCACTTT.

The rearrangement links TRBV2 to TRBJ1-2, with D possibly matching TRBD1 (5 bases). Germline values: CDR1 SNHLY, CDR2 FYNNEI. V was clipped by 2 bases and J by 3 bases, with 13 bases between them. This CDR3 has 15 residues. The CDR3 region is CASSEYGEGHYGYTF. The CDR3 DNA reads TGTGCCAGCAGTGAATACGGGGAGGGGCACTATGGCTACACCTTC. Variable domain in full (rest from reference TRBV2 and TRBJ1-2): EPEVTQTPSHQVTQMGQEVILRCVPISNHLYFYWYRQILGQKVEFLVSFYNNEISEKSEIFDDQFSVERPDGSNFTLKIRSTKLEDSAMYFCASSEYGEGHYGYTFGSGTRLTVV.